A selection of T cell receptor beta chains follows, all from one sample in a study of control samples from healthy donors and cancer patients. Repertoires were generated with immunoSEQ multiplex PCR, while TCRdb's copy carries only in-frame clones and drops some. Seen here are tens of thousands of clones, more than 70% observed once, and the top ten hold roughly 1.6%. The sample consisted of PBMCs. The receptors shown here come from a man between 35 and 55 years old with colorectal cancer. The conserved cysteine and the conserved F or W are not part of the CDR3 here. Fields, in order: clone size, J gene, CDR3 length, V gene, CDR3 protein. Clone size is stated in some rows and not others, as once, few, many or a class when expanded.

size: .; J: TRBJ1-5; length: 12; V: TRBV4-1; CDR3: ASSQDSGNQPQH
size: .; J: TRBJ2-5; length: 12; V: TRBV24-1; CDR3: ATSDSRSMETQY
size: once; J: TRBJ2-5; length: 11; V: TRBV7-7; CDR3: ASSPRGGETQY
size: once; J: TRBJ1-2; length: 14; V: TRBV4-2; CDR3: ASSQDSDRLSFGYT
size: .; J: TRBJ1-5; length: 16; V: TRBV24-1; CDR3: ATSDFQVRGRSNQPQH
size: .; J: TRBJ1-5; length: 14; V: TRBV13; CDR3: ASSIRKEAWNQPQH
size: .; J: TRBJ1-1; length: 12; V: TRBV5-4; CDR3: ASSLALAGTEAF
size: .; J: TRBJ2-5; length: 14; V: TRBV28; CDR3: ASSPTPTGGKETQY
size: .; J: TRBJ2-7; length: 10; V: TRBV30; CDR3: AWSVLFYEQY
size: .; J: TRBJ1-1; length: 12; V: TRBV5-1; CDR3: ASSLGPTNTEAF
size: .; J: TRBJ2-6; length: 15; V: TRBV28; CDR3: ASSLGGGGSGANVLT
size: .; J: TRBJ2-7; length: 11; V: TRBV5-1; CDR3: ASSLALSYEQY
size: .; J: TRBJ1-4; length: 16; V: TRBV24-1; CDR3: ATSDSRVQVGDREKLF
size: .; J: TRBJ2-7; length: 11; V: TRBV30; CDR3: AWSVDTSYEQY
size: .; J: TRBJ1-5; length: 10; V: TRBV6-2/TRBV6-3; CDR3: ASSRGPQPQH
size: .; J: TRBJ2-2; length: 12; V: TRBV6-4; CDR3: ASSVTRNTGELF
size: .; J: TRBJ2-1; length: 14; V: TRBV5-6; CDR3: ASSQDWRVSYNEQF
size: .; J: TRBJ1-2; length: 13; V: TRBV4-1; CDR3: ASSQGEFLVGGYT
size: .; J: TRBJ1-2; length: 14; V: TRBV28; CDR3: ASDSPGNYNNYGYT
size: .; J: TRBJ2-4; length: 14; V: TRBV28; CDR3: ASKTSRGIAKNIQY
size: .; J: TRBJ1-2; length: 11; V: TRBV27; CDR3: ASSSWTSHGYT
size: .; J: TRBJ1-2; length: 12; V: TRBV9; CDR3: ASSPKLAYYGYT
size: .; J: TRBJ2-3; length: 15; V: TRBV24-1; CDR3: ATSDFRAGGHTDTQY
size: .; J: TRBJ1-2; length: 13; V: TRBV18; CDR3: ASSRDTLITYGYT
size: .; J: TRBJ2-7; length: 14; V: TRBV7-9; CDR3: ASSLGDYKPSYEQY
size: .; J: TRBJ2-7; length: 11; V: TRBV7-2; CDR3: ASSLARVYEQY
size: once; J: TRBJ2-1; length: 14; V: TRBV27; CDR3: ASSDHRDRNYNEQF
size: .; J: TRBJ2-1; length: 13; V: TRBV4-1; CDR3: ASSRTGDSYNEQF
size: .; J: TRBJ2-2; length: 13; V: TRBV7-9; CDR3: ASSSRPLGTGELF
size: few; J: TRBJ1-3; length: 12; V: TRBV11-2; CDR3: ASSSVISGNTIY
size: .; J: TRBJ1-1; length: 12; V: TRBV6-5; CDR3: ASSYSTMNTEAF
size: .; J: TRBJ2-5; length: 13; V: TRBV7-9; CDR3: ASSLWTSGRKTQY
size: once; J: TRBJ1-1; length: 11; V: TRBV28; CDR3: ASRDTGGTEAF
size: .; J: TRBJ1-1; length: 11; V: TRBV29-1; CDR3: SVRGDQNTEAF
size: .; J: TRBJ1-2; length: 13; V: TRBV15; CDR3: ATSRDGDGNYGYT
size: few; J: TRBJ2-1; length: 13; V: TRBV13; CDR3: ASSPGYGVDNEQF
size: .; J: TRBJ2-7; length: 14; V: TRBV27; CDR3: ASSLSTGDSSYEQY
size: few; J: TRBJ2-1; length: 11; V: TRBV12-3/TRBV12-4; CDR3: ASRGAGSHEQF
size: .; J: TRBJ2-3; length: 16; V: TRBV28; CDR3: ASSSLRGSGSAGDTQY
size: .; J: TRBJ1-5; length: 12; V: TRBV6-1; CDR3: ASSEGTDNQPQH
size: few; J: TRBJ1-6; length: 11; V: TRBV7-2; CDR3: ASRLDRDSPLH
size: .; J: TRBJ2-2; length: 12; V: TRBV5-1; CDR3: ASSLSGDTGELF
size: .; J: TRBJ2-7; length: 14; V: TRBV18; CDR3: ASSPPDGSPAYEQY
size: .; J: TRBJ1-4; length: 14; V: TRBV12-5; CDR3: ASGSGTPAANEKLF
size: .; J: TRBJ1-2; length: 13; V: TRBV28; CDR3: ASRDGQGGYYGYT
size: few; J: TRBJ1-3; length: 14; V: TRBV14; CDR3: ASSQVGSGTGNTIY
size: .; J: TRBJ2-7; length: 12; V: TRBV6-2/TRBV6-3; CDR3: ASSTRTGSYEQY
size: once; J: TRBJ2-2; length: 12; V: TRBV11-2; CDR3: ASSLGVGTGELF
size: .; J: TRBJ2-4; length: 13; V: TRBV5-1; CDR3: ASSARTATKNIQY
size: once; J: TRBJ2-4; length: 19; V: TRBV23-1; CDR3: ASSQSPNPTCFGRPRDIQY
size: .; J: TRBJ2-7; length: 11; V: TRBV10-3; CDR3: AIRGGSSYEQY
size: .; J: TRBJ1-2; length: 12; V: TRBV24-1; CDR3: ATSDTKPGGGYT
size: .; J: TRBJ1-1; length: 9; V: TRBV29-1; CDR3: SVLGRTEAF
size: .; J: TRBJ1-5; length: 14; V: TRBV19; CDR3: ASSWTATYSNQPQH
size: .; J: TRBJ2-1; length: 10; V: TRBV15; CDR3: ATRQGYNEQF
size: .; J: TRBJ2-1; length: 13; V: TRBV9; CDR3: ASGADEGSYNEQF
size: few; J: TRBJ2-2; length: 15; V: TRBV2; CDR3: ASSERSAAGPIGELF
size: .; J: TRBJ1-2; length: 12; V: TRBV6-5; CDR3: ASSLQGNLDGYT